A selection of T cell receptor beta chains follows, all from one sample in a study of blood T cells in healthy people across ages. TCRdb ran MiXCR on the 5' RACE reads and lists one entry per CDR3 protein. The profile shows some 760,000 distinct CDR3 sequences, around 25% of them singletons. The data also belong to a second study, concerning T cells of mothers and their children.

The sample taken for sequencing was blood. The receptors originated from a boy aged 10-17 years in good health. The CDR3 runs from the conserved cysteine through the conserved F or W. D genes are given only for firm matches. Clone size appears in some rows only: once, few, many, or a class for an expanded clone.

j_call: TRBJ2-1
v_call: TRBV7-8
d_call: TRBD2
clone_size: -
cdr3_aa: CASSLRLAGGNEQFF
cdr3_nt: TGTGCCAGCAGCTTAAGGCTAGCGGGGGGGAATGAGCAGTTCTTC

j_call: TRBJ1-1
v_call: TRBV7-3
d_call: TRBD1
clone_size: -
cdr3_aa: CASSDYQGVRTEAFF
cdr3_nt: TGTGCCAGCAGCGATTATCAGGGGGTCAGGACTGAAGCTTTCTTT

j_call: TRBJ2-1
v_call: TRBV29-1
d_call: TRBD1
clone_size: -
cdr3_aa: CSVEDGTGEQFF
cdr3_nt: TGCAGCGTTGAGGACGGGACAGGGGAGCAGTTCTTC

j_call: TRBJ1-6
v_call: TRBV5-8
d_call: TRBD1
clone_size: -
cdr3_aa: CATRQGSHSPLHF
cdr3_nt: TGTGCCACCCGACAGGGCTCTCATTCACCCCTCCACTTT

j_call: TRBJ2-7
v_call: TRBV13
d_call: TRBD1
clone_size: few
cdr3_aa: CASSSQGAKEQYF
cdr3_nt: TGTGCCAGCAGCTCACAGGGGGCGAAAGAGCAGTACTTC

j_call: TRBJ1-4
v_call: TRBV29-1
d_call: TRBD1
clone_size: -
cdr3_aa: CSVEFEGAVGIF
cdr3_nt: TGCAGCGTTGAATTCGAGGGGGCGGTCGGGATTTTT

j_call: TRBJ1-1
v_call: TRBV20-1
d_call: -
clone_size: -
cdr3_aa: CSARETALRTEAFF
cdr3_nt: TGCAGTGCTAGAGAGACCGCACTGAGGACTGAAGCTTTCTTT

j_call: TRBJ2-1
v_call: TRBV10-3
d_call: TRBD2
clone_size: -
cdr3_aa: CAISDPSGGSNEQFF
cdr3_nt: TGTGCCATCAGTGACCCTAGCGGGGGGTCCAATGAGCAGTTCTTC

j_call: TRBJ2-7
v_call: TRBV2
d_call: TRBD2
clone_size: -
cdr3_aa: CASSVSGSGYEQYF
cdr3_nt: TGTGCCAGCAGTGTAAGCGGGAGCGGCTACGAGCAGTACTTC

j_call: TRBJ2-1
v_call: TRBV6-2/TRBV6-3
d_call: TRBD2
clone_size: few
cdr3_aa: CATAAPSGRSGNEQFF
cdr3_nt: TGTGCCACCGCGGCTCCTAGCGGACGATCTGGAAATGAGCAGTTCTTC

j_call: TRBJ1-1
v_call: TRBV14
d_call: -
clone_size: few
cdr3_aa: CASSQGAGITEAFF
cdr3_nt: TGTGCCAGCAGCCAAGGAGCGGGGATCACTGAAGCTTTCTTT

j_call: TRBJ2-5
v_call: TRBV11-3
d_call: TRBD2
clone_size: many
cdr3_aa: CASSLFGGGETQYF
cdr3_nt: TGTGCCAGCAGCTTGTTTGGCGGGGGTGAGACCCAGTACTTC

j_call: TRBJ2-5
v_call: TRBV7-2
d_call: TRBD2
clone_size: -
cdr3_aa: CASSSPSGSQETQYF
cdr3_nt: TGTGCCAGCAGCTCCCCTAGCGGGAGCCAAGAGACCCAGTACTTC

j_call: TRBJ1-3
v_call: TRBV29-1
d_call: -
clone_size: -
cdr3_aa: CSVSMGSSGNTIYF
cdr3_nt: TGCAGCGTTTCTATGGGGAGCTCTGGAAACACCATATATTTT

j_call: TRBJ2-7
v_call: TRBV20-1
d_call: -
clone_size: few
cdr3_aa: CSARTGPSSYEQYF
cdr3_nt: TGCAGTGCTAGAACAGGGCCGAGCTCCTACGAGCAGTACTTC

j_call: TRBJ1-1
v_call: TRBV29-1
d_call: -
clone_size: -
cdr3_aa: CSVEDPAEAFF
cdr3_nt: TGCAGCGTTGAAGACCCCGCTGAAGCTTTCTTT

j_call: TRBJ2-7
v_call: TRBV15
d_call: TRBD2
clone_size: -
cdr3_aa: CATSRDMSGSSYEQYF
cdr3_nt: TGTGCCACCAGCAGAGATATGAGCGGGAGCTCCTACGAGCAGTACTTC